Listed below are T cell receptor beta chains from one sample, sequenced in a study of blood T cell repertoires in COVID-19. The data were produced by immunoSEQ multiplex PCR, yet TCRdb's version contains in-frame clones alone and is incomplete. The sample has 140,000 or so clones, 65% to 85% seen once. Sequences were obtained from peripheral blood. These TCRs come from a woman aged 55-70 years with acute or convalescent COVID-19. CDR3s include the opening cysteine and the closing phenylalanine or tryptophan. A D gene is named only where the DNA matches it firmly. The listing skips clone size in some rows; elsewhere it reads once, few, many or a size class.

clone_size: once
v_call: TRBV7-6
j_call: TRBJ2-7
d_call: TRBD1
cdr3_aa: CASSLDGRRARDSISYEQYF
cdr3_nt: TGTGCCAGCAGCTTAGACGGTAGGAGAGCCCGGGACAGCATTTCCTACGAGCAGTACTTC

clone_size: NA
v_call: TRBV5-4
j_call: TRBJ2-7
d_call: NA
cdr3_aa: CASSWGVRENYEQYF
cdr3_nt: TGTGCCAGCAGCTGGGGGGTGCGGGAAAACTACGAGCAGTACTTC

clone_size: NA
v_call: TRBV19
j_call: TRBJ2-1
d_call: TRBD2
cdr3_aa: CASSLGGSSEQFF
cdr3_nt: TGTGCCAGTAGCCTGGGGGGGAGCAGTGAGCAGTTCTTC

clone_size: few
v_call: TRBV5-1
j_call: TRBJ2-7
d_call: TRBD2
cdr3_aa: CASSLPSGSYEQYF
cdr3_nt: TGCGCCAGCAGCTTGCCTAGCGGATCCTACGAGCAGTACTTC

clone_size: few
v_call: TRBV20-1
j_call: TRBJ1-2
d_call: NA
cdr3_aa: CSASTGNYGYTF
cdr3_nt: TGCAGTGCTAGTACAGGCAACTATGGCTACACCTTC

clone_size: once
v_call: TRBV15
j_call: TRBJ1-1
d_call: NA
cdr3_aa: CATSRQGNTEAFF
cdr3_nt: TGTGCCACCAGCAGACAGGGGAACACTGAAGCTTTCTTT

clone_size: NA
v_call: TRBV28
j_call: TRBJ2-2
d_call: TRBD1
cdr3_aa: CASSRDRVAGELFF
cdr3_nt: TGTGCCAGCAGTCGGGACAGGGTGGCCGGGGAGCTGTTTTTT

clone_size: NA
v_call: TRBV6-1
j_call: TRBJ1-2
d_call: TRBD1
cdr3_aa: CASSEVHGTGGYGYTF
cdr3_nt: TGTGCCAGCAGTGAAGTCCACGGGACAGGGGGTTATGGCTACACCTTC

clone_size: NA
v_call: TRBV25-1
j_call: TRBJ2-1
d_call: TRBD1
cdr3_aa: CASSDRGRIYEQFF
cdr3_nt: TGTGCCAGCAGTGACAGGGGGCGCATCTATGAGCAGTTCTTC

clone_size: NA
v_call: TRBV6-5
j_call: TRBJ1-6
d_call: NA
cdr3_aa: CASSLGANNSPLHF
cdr3_nt: TGTGCCAGCAGTTTAGGGGCGAATAATTCACCCCTCCACTTT

clone_size: NA
v_call: TRBV28
j_call: TRBJ2-7
d_call: TRBD2
cdr3_aa: CASSFSGTSGSYEQYF
cdr3_nt: TGTGCCAGCAGCTTCTCCGGGACTAGCGGCTCCTACGAGCAGTACTTC

clone_size: NA
v_call: TRBV2
j_call: TRBJ2-7
d_call: TRBD2
cdr3_aa: CASTRERETYEQYF
cdr3_nt: TGTGCCAGCACTCGGGAGCGGGAAACCTACGAGCAGTACTTC

clone_size: NA
v_call: TRBV2
j_call: TRBJ2-3
d_call: NA
cdr3_aa: CASSFSEDSSTSTDTQYF
cdr3_nt: TGTGCCAGCAGCTTCTCAGAGGACAGTTCGACTAGCACAGATACGCAGTATTTT

clone_size: once
v_call: TRBV6-5
j_call: TRBJ1-5
d_call: TRBD1
cdr3_aa: CASSADRGNQPQHF
cdr3_nt: TGTGCCAGCAGCGCGGACAGGGGCAATCAGCCCCAGCATTTT

clone_size: few
v_call: TRBV20-1
j_call: TRBJ2-2
d_call: NA
cdr3_aa: CSASGTGELFF
cdr3_nt: TGCAGTGCAAGCGGCACCGGGGAGCTGTTTTTT

clone_size: once
v_call: TRBV5-6
j_call: TRBJ2-7
d_call: TRBD1
cdr3_aa: CASSFRLWGQGAYEQYF
cdr3_nt: TGTGCCAGCAGCTTTCGGCTGTGGGGACAGGGGGCCTACGAGCAGTACTTC

clone_size: NA
v_call: TRBV30
j_call: TRBJ1-3
d_call: TRBD1
cdr3_aa: CAWAVKTGIAGNTIYF
cdr3_nt: TGTGCCTGGGCGGTAAAGACAGGGATCGCTGGAAACACCATATATTTT

clone_size: few
v_call: TRBV28
j_call: TRBJ2-2
d_call: TRBD2
cdr3_aa: CASSRGLVVTGELFF
cdr3_nt: TGTGCCAGCAGCCGGGGACTAGTTGTCACCGGGGAGCTGTTTTTT

clone_size: NA
v_call: TRBV21-1
j_call: TRBJ2-1
d_call: NA
cdr3_aa: CASSKVASGHNEQFF
cdr3_nt: TGTGCCAGCAGCAAAGTAGCTAGCGGACACAATGAGCAGTTCTTC

clone_size: NA
v_call: TRBV5-1
j_call: TRBJ1-2
d_call: NA
cdr3_aa: CASSSPGARQWGYTF
cdr3_nt: TGCGCCAGCAGCTCTCCAGGGGCCAGACAATGGGGCTACACCTTC

clone_size: few
v_call: TRBV20-1
j_call: TRBJ2-7
d_call: TRBD1
cdr3_aa: CSASPGQLSSYEQYF
cdr3_nt: TGCAGTGCTAGTCCGGGACAGCTCAGCTCCTACGAGCAGTACTTC

clone_size: NA
v_call: TRBV18
j_call: TRBJ1-6
d_call: NA
cdr3_aa: CASSPVSFDNSPLHF
cdr3_nt: TGTGCCAGCTCCCCGGTCTCGTTTGATAATTCACCCCTCCACTTT

clone_size: once
v_call: TRBV7-8
j_call: TRBJ2-7
d_call: TRBD1
cdr3_aa: CASRRGQGGYEQYF
cdr3_nt: TGTGCCAGCAGACGGGGACAGGGAGGCTACGAGCAGTACTTC

clone_size: few
v_call: TRBV3-1/TRBV3-2
j_call: TRBJ2-2
d_call: NA
cdr3_aa: CASTTRGWNTGELFF
cdr3_nt: TGTGCCAGCACGACTCGGGGGTGGAACACCGGGGAGCTGTTTTTT

clone_size: once
v_call: TRBV9
j_call: TRBJ2-1
d_call: TRBD2
cdr3_aa: CASSETSGSSYNEQFF
cdr3_nt: TGTGCCAGCAGCGAGACTAGCGGGAGCTCCTACAATGAGCAGTTCTTC

clone_size: NA
v_call: TRBV6-1
j_call: TRBJ2-3
d_call: NA
cdr3_aa: CASSEGGRTDTQYF
cdr3_nt: TGTGCCAGCAGTGAAGGGGGGCGCACAGATACGCAGTATTTT

clone_size: NA
v_call: TRBV29-1
j_call: TRBJ2-3
d_call: TRBD2
cdr3_aa: CSVYGIAGISDTQYF
cdr3_nt: TGCAGCGTTTACGGGATAGCGGGAATATCGGATACGCAGTATTTT

clone_size: NA
v_call: TRBV19
j_call: TRBJ1-5
d_call: NA
cdr3_aa: CASRLQRTNQPQHF
cdr3_nt: TGTGCCAGTAGATTACAGAGAACTAATCAGCCCCAGCATTTT

clone_size: NA
v_call: TRBV27
j_call: TRBJ2-7
d_call: NA
cdr3_aa: CASSFLTAAGEQYF
cdr3_nt: TGTGCCAGCAGTTTCCTTACAGCGGCGGGTGAGCAGTACTTC

clone_size: NA
v_call: TRBV5-1
j_call: TRBJ1-6
d_call: NA
cdr3_aa: CASSSFQGNSPLHF
cdr3_nt: TGCGCCAGCAGCTCGTTCCAGGGGAATTCACCCCTCCACTTT

clone_size: NA
v_call: TRBV12-3/TRBV12-4
j_call: TRBJ2-7
d_call: TRBD1
cdr3_aa: CASSLTGGEQYF
cdr3_nt: TGTGCCAGCAGTTTGACAGGGGGCGAGCAGTACTTC

clone_size: once
v_call: TRBV7-3
j_call: TRBJ2-7
d_call: TRBD2
cdr3_aa: CASSLTSGAGEQYF
cdr3_nt: TGTGCCAGCAGCCTGACTAGCGGGGCGGGAGAGCAGTACTTC

clone_size: NA
v_call: TRBV18
j_call: TRBJ1-1
d_call: NA
cdr3_aa: CASSDRTAWNTEAFF
cdr3_nt: TGTGCCAGCTCAGATAGGACAGCTTGGAACACTGAAGCTTTCTTT

clone_size: NA
v_call: TRBV27
j_call: TRBJ2-1
d_call: TRBD1
cdr3_aa: CASSFPGTGVNEQFF
cdr3_nt: TGTGCCAGCAGTTTTCCCGGGACAGGGGTCAATGAGCAGTTCTTC

clone_size: NA
v_call: TRBV10-3
j_call: TRBJ2-7
d_call: NA
cdr3_aa: CAISSAGQHEQYF
cdr3_nt: TGTGCCATCAGTTCGGCAGGGCAACACGAGCAGTACTTC

clone_size: NA
v_call: TRBV6-5
j_call: TRBJ2-2
d_call: TRBD2
cdr3_aa: CASSSGTSGAGELFF
cdr3_nt: TGTGCCAGCAGTTCCGGGACTAGCGGGGCCGGGGAGCTGTTTTTT

clone_size: NA
v_call: TRBV21-1
j_call: TRBJ1-5
d_call: NA
cdr3_aa: CASSNKTGSSNQPQHF
cdr3_nt: TGTGCCAGCAGCAATAAGACAGGTTCCAGCAATCAGCCCCAGCATTTT

clone_size: NA
v_call: TRBV7-9
j_call: TRBJ1-1
d_call: NA
cdr3_aa: CASTSGGTEAFF
cdr3_nt: TGTGCCAGCACCTCCGGGGGCACTGAAGCTTTCTTT

clone_size: NA
v_call: TRBV27
j_call: TRBJ2-7
d_call: TRBD1
cdr3_aa: CASVDRVSLEQYF
cdr3_nt: TGTGCCAGCGTGGACAGGGTCTCGCTCGAGCAGTACTTC

clone_size: NA
v_call: TRBV5-6
j_call: TRBJ2-1
d_call: TRBD1
cdr3_aa: CASTPDRVDEQFF
cdr3_nt: TGTGCCAGCACCCCGGACAGGGTTGATGAGCAGTTCTTC